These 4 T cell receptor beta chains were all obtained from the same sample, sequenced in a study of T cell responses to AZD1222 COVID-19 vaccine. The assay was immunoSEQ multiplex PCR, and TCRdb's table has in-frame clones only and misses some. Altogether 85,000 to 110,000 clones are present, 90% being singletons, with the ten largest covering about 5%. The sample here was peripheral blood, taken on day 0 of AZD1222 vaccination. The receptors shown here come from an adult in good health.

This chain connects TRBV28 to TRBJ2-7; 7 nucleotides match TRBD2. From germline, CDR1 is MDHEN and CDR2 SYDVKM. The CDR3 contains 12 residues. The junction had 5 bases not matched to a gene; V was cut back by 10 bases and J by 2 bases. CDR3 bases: TGTGCCACGACTAGCACAGCCTACGAGCAGTACTTC. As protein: CATTSTAYEQYF.

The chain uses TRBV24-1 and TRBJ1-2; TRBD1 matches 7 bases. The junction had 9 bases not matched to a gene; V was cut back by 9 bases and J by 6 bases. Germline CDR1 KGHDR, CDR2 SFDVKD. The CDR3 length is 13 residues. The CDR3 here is CATSDRPSDGYTF. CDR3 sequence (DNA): TGTGCCACCTCGGACAGGCCAAGCGATGGCTACACCTTC.

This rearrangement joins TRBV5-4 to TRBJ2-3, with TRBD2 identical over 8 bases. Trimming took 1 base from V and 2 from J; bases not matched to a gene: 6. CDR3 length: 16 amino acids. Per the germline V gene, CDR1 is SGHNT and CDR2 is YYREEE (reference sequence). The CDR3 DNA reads TGTGCCAGCAGCTTGCCCCAAGCGGGGGACACAGATACGCAGTATTTT. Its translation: CASSLPQAGDTDTQYF.

Written as DNA, the CDR3 is TGTGCCAGCGTTGACATTACGAACACTGAAGCTTTCTTT. Translating gives CASVDITNTEAFF. J is TRBJ1-1 and V is TRBV12-3 or TRBV12-4; D is undetermined. This CDR3 is 13 amino acids long. V lost 8 bases and J 1 base, leaving 11 bases between the germline ends.